These 9 T cell receptor beta chains were all obtained from the same sample, sequenced in a study of cytomegalovirus exposure and HLA in healthy donors. The PCR employed 60 Vbeta primers together with 13 Jbeta primers. Libraries were prepared by immunoSEQ multiplex PCR; TCRdb keeps only in-frame clonotypes and omits some of them. This sample yields roughly 130,000 clones, of which 79% are seen a single time; about 2% belongs to the top ten. Sequencing was performed on PBMCs. Receptors originate from a man between 18 and 35 years old in good health and CMV-seronegative.

This clone appeared a few times. The genes are TRBV5-6 and TRBJ2-6, with unresolved D. Trimming stripped 2 bases from V and 0 bases from J, with 6 bases between. The CDR3 totals 15 residues. Germline V gene lookup returns CDR1 SGHDT and CDR2 YYEEEE. The CDR3 DNA reads TGTGCCAGCAGCTTTTACGGCTCTGGGGCCAACGTCCTGACTTTC. Its translation: CASSFYGSGANVLTF.

The rearrangement joins TRBV10-3 to TRBJ2-7; 11 bases are shared with TRBD2. Trimming took 8 bases from V and 1 from J; bases not matched to a gene: 4. Germline values: CDR1 ENHRY, CDR2 SYGVKD. CDR3 length: 14 amino acids. The CDR3 bases are TGTGCCATCGGTGGGACTAGCGGTTCCTACGAGCAGTACTTC. Encoded protein: CAIGGTSGSYEQYF.

The CDR3 sequence is CASSSQEFPSYEQYF. The CDR3, as DNA: TGTGCCAGCAGCTCCCAGGAATTCCCATCTTACGAGCAGTACTTC. The V call is TRBV28, the J call TRBJ2-7; D gene ambiguous. The CDR3 runs 15 residues. Trimming took 6 bases from V and 4 from J, leaving 19 bases between them. The germline V gene has CDR1 MDHEN and CDR2 SYDVKM.

The rearrangement links TRBV18 to TRBJ2-1, with a possible D match to TRBD2 (6 bases). The germline gives CDR1 KGHSH, CDR2 LQKENI. With 3 bases removed from V and 10 bases from J, the gap between germline ends came to 13 bases. The CDR3 is 13 residues long. CDR3 nucleotides: TGTGCCAGCTCACCTGTAGCGGCGCGCGAGCAGTTCTTC. Protein product: CASSPVAAREQFF.

As concerns this clone: The germline gene is not matched at one end of the junction; a read error may be the cause. This chain links TRBV7-2 with TRBJ2-6, with D possibly TRBD1 on 5 matching bases. The CDR3 has 15 residues. Germline CDR1 is SGHTA and CDR2 is FQGNSA. DNA of the CDR3: TGTGCCAGCAGCCCCCTGGTCTCTGGGGCCAACGTCCCGACTTTC. It yields the protein CASSPLVSGANVPTF.

The CDR3 bases are TGTGCCAGCTCACCGTTTGACAGGGGGGTCCAAGAGACCCAGTACTTC. Amino acids: CASSPFDRGVQETQYF. V and J are TRBV18 and TRBJ2-5; 9 bases line up with TRBD1. This CDR3 is 16 amino acids long. Germline-derived CDR1 and CDR2 are KGHSH and LQKENI. Losses at the gene ends were 3 bases for V and 1 base for J; bases not matched to a gene: 6.

The chain employs TRBV10-3 and TRBJ2-1; perhaps TRBD2 as D (6 bases). The CDR3 runs to 13 residues. The germline V and J ends were trimmed by 6 bases and 9 bases, with 15 bases remaining between them. Germline assignment: CDR1 ENHRY and CDR2 SYGVKD. The CDR3 protein is CAISGSPVVEQFF. The DNA for the CDR3 is TGTGCCATCAGCGGGAGTCCTGTGGTTGAGCAGTTCTTC.

The chain uses TRBV9 and TRBJ2-5; D unresolved. CDR3 length: 15 residues. V was cut by 7 bases and J by 2 bases, with 18 bases left in between. In germline, CDR1 is SGDLS, CDR2 YYNGEE. The chain's CDR3 is CASWSPDLTQETQYF. The DNA of the CDR3 is TGTGCCAGCTGGTCTCCCGACTTGACTCAAGAGACCCAGTACTTC.

This chain connects TRBV7-2 to TRBJ1-3; 11 nucleotides align to TRBD1. V shed 5 bases, J shed 3 bases, and the junction held 6 bases outside the gene matches. Germline loops: CDR1 SGHTA, CDR2 FQGNSA. CDR3 length: 16 amino acids. Written as DNA, the CDR3 is TGTGCCAGCAGCCCAGGACAGGGGGCAGGTGGAAACACCATATATTTT. This sequence encodes CASSPGQGAGGNTIYF. The variable domain in full, completed from reference TRBV7-2 and TRBJ1-3, reads GAGVSQSPSNKVTEKGKDVELRCDPISGHTALYWYRQSLGQGLEFLIYFQGNSAPDKSGLPSDRFSAERTGGSVSTLTIQRTQQEDSAVYLCASSPGQGAGGNTIYFGEGSWLTVV.